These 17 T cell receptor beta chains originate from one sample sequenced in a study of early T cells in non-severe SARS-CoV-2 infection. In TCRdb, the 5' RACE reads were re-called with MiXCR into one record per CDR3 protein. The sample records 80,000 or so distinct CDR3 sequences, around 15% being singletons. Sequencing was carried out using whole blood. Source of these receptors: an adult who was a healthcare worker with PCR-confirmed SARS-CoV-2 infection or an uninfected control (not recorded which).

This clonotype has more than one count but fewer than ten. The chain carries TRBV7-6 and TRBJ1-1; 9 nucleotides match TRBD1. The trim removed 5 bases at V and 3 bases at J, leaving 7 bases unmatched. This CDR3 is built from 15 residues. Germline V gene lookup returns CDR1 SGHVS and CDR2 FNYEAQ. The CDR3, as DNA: TGTGCCAGCAGCGTAACAGGGGGCAGGGACACTGAAGCTTTCTTT. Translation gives CASSVTGGRDTEAFF. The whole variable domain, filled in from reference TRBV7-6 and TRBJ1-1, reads GAGVSQSPRYKVTKRGQDVALRCDPISGHVSLYWYRQALGQGPEFLTYFNYEAQQDKSGLPNDRFSAERPEGSISTLTIQRTEQRDSAMYRCASSVTGGRDTEAFFGQGTRLTVV.

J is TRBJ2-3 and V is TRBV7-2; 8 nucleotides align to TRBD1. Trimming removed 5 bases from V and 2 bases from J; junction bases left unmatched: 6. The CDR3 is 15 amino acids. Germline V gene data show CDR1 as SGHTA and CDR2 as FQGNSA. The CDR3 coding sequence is TGTGCCAGCAGCCCCGACAGGGGCCCCACAGATACGCAGTATTTT. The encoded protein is CASSPDRGPTDTQYF.

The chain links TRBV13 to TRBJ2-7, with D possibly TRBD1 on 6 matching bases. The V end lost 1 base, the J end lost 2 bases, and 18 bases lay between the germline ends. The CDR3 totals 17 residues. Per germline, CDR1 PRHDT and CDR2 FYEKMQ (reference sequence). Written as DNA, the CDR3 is TGTGCCAGCAGCTTAGTAGTCAGGACCGAGGGGGCCTACGAGCAGTACTTC. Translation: CASSLVVRTEGAYEQYF.

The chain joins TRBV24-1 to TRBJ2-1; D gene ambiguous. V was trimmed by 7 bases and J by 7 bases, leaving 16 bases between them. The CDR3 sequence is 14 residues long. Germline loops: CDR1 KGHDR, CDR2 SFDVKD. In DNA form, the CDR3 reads TGTGCCACCAGAGACCCAGGCAGGCGGAATGAGCAGTTCTTC. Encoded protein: CATRDPGRRNEQFF.

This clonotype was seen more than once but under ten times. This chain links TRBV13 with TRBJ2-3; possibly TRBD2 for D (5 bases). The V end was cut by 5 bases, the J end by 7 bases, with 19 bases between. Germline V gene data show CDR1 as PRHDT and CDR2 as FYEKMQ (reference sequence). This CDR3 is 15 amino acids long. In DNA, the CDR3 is TGTGCCAGCAGCCGTGGGAGCGTCCCCACGAATACGCAGTATTTT. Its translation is CASSRGSVPTNTQYF.

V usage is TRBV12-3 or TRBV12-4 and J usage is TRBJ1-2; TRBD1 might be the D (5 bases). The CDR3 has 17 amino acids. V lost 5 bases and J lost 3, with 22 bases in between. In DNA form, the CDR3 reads TGTGCCAGCAGTGGGACTAGGGGTGGCAGGGTAGACTATGGCTACACCTTC. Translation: CASSGTRGGRVDYGYTF.

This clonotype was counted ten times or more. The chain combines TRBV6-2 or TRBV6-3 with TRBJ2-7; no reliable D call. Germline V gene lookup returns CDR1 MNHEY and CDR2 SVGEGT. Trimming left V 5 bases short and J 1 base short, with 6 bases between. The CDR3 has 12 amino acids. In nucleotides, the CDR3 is TGTGCCAGCAGTGTCGCATCCTACGAGCAGTACTTC. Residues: CASSVASYEQYF.

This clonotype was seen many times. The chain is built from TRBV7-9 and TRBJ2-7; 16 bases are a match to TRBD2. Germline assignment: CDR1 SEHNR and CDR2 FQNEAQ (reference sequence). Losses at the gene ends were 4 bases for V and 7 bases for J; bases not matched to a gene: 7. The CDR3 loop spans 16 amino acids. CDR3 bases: TGTGCCAGCAGCTCCGGGACTAGCGGGAGGGCCGTAGAGCAGTACTTC. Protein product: CASSSGTSGRAVEQYF.

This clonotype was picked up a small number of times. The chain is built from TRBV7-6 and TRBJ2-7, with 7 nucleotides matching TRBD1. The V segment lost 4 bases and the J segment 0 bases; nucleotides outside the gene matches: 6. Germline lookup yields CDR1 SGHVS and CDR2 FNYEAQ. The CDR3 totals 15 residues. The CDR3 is CASSSTGDSSYEQYF. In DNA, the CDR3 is TGTGCCAGCAGCTCAACAGGGGACAGCTCCTACGAGCAGTACTTC.

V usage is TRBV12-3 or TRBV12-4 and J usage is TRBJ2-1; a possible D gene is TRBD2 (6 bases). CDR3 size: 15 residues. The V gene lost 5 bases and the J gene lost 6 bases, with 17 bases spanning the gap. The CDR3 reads CASSALGGSGNEQFF. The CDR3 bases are TGTGCCAGCAGTGCCCTTGGAGGGAGTGGCAATGAGCAGTTCTTC.

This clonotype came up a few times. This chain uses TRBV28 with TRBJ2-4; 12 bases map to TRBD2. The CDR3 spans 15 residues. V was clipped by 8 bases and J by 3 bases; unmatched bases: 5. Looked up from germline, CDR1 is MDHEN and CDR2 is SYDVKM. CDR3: CASLTSGGLKNIQYF. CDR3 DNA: TGTGCCAGCCTAACTAGCGGGGGGCTCAAAAACATTCAGTACTTC.

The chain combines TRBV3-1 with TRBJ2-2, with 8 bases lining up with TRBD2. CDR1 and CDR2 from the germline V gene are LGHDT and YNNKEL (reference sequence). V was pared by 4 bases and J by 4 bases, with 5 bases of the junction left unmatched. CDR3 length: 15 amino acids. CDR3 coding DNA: TGTGCCAGCAGCCTGCGGGAGGCCATCACCGGGGAGCTGTTTTTT. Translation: CASSLREAITGELFF.

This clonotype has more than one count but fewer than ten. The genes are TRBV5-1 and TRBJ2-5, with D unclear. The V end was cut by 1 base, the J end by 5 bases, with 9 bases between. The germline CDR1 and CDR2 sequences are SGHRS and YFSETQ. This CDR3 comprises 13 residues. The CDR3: CASSLKGFETQYF. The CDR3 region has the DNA TGCGCCAGCAGCTTGAAAGGGTTCGAGACCCAGTACTTC.

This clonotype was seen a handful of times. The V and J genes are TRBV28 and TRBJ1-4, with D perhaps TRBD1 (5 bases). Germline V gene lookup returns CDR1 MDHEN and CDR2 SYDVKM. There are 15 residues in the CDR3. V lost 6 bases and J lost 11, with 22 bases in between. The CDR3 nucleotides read TGTGCCAGCAGCTCGGGGAGGGAAGGGGAAAAGAAACTGTTTTTT. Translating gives CASSSGREGEKKLFF.

The CDR3 DNA sequence: TGTGCCAGCAGCCACGGACAGGGGAGGACTGAAGCTTTCTTT. Its protein product is CASSHGQGRTEAFF. This chain joins TRBV12-3 or TRBV12-4 and TRBJ1-1; 9 nucleotides match TRBD1. Unmatched junction bases numbered 7, after V lost 6 bases and J lost 5 bases. The CDR3 has 14 amino acids.

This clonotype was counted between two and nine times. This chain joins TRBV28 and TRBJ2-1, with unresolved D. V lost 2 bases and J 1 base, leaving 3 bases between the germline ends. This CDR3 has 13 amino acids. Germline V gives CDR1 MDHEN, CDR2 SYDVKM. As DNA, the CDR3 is TGTGCCAGCAGTTTACCGTCCTACAATGAGCAGTTCTTC. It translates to CASSLPSYNEQFF.

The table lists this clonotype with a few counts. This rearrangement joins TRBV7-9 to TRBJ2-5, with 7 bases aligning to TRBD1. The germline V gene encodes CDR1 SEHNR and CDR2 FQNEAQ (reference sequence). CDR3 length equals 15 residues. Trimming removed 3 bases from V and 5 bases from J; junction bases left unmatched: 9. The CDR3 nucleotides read TGTGCCAGCAGCTTTGGGGACAGTATCGGGGAGACCCAGTACTTC. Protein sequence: CASSFGDSIGETQYF.